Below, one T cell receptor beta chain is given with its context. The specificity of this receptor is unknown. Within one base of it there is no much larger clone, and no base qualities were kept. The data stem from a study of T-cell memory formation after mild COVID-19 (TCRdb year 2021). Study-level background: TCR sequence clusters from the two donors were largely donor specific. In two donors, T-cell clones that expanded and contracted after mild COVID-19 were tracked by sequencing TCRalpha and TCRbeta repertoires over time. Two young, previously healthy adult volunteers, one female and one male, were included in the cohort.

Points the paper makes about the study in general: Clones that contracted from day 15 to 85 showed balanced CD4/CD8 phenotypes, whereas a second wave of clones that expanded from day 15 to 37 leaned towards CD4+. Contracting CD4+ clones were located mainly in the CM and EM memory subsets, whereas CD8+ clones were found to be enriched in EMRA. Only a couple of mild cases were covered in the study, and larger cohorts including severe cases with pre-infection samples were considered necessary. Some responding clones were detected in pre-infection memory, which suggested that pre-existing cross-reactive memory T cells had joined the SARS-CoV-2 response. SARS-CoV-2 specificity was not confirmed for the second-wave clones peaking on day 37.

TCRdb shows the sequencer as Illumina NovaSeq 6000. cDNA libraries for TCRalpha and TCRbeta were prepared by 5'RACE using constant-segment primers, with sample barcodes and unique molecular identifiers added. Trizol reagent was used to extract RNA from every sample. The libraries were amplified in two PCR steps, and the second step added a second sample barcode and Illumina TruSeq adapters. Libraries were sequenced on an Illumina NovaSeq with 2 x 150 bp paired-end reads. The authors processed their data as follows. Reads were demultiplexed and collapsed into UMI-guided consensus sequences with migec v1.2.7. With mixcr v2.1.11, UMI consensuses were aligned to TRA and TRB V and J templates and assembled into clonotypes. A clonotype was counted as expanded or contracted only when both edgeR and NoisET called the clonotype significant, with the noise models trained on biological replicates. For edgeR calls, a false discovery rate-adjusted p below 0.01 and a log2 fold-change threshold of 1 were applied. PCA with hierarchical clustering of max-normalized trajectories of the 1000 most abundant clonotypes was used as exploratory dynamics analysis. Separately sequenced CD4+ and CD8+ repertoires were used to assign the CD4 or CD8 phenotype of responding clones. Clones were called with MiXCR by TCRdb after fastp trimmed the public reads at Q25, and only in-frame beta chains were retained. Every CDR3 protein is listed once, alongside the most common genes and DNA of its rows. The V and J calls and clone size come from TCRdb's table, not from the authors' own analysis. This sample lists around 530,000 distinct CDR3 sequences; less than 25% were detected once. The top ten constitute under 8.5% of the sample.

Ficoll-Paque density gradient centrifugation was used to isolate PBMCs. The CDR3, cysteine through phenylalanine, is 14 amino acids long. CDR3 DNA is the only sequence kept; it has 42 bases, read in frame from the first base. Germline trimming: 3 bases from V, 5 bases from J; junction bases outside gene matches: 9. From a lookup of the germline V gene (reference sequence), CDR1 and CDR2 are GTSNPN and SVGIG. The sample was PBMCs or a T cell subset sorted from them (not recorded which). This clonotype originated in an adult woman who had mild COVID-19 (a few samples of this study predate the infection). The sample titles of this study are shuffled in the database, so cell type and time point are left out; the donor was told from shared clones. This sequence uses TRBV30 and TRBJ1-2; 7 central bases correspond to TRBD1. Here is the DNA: TGTGCCTGGAGAGACGGGACAGAATTATATGGCTACACCTTC. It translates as CAWRDGTELYGYTF.